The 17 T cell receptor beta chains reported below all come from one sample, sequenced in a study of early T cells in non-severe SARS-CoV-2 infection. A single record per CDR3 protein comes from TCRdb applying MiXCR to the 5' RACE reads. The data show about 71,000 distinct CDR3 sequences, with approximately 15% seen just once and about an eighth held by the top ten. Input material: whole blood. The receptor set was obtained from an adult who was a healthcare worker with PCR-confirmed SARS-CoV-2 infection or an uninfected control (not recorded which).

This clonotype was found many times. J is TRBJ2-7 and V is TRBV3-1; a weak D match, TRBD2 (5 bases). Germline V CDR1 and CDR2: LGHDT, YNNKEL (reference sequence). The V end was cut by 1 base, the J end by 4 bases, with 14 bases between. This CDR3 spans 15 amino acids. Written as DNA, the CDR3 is TGTGCCAGCAGCCAAGGGCACGGACTGGCTTACGAGCAGTACTTC. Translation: CASSQGHGLAYEQYF.

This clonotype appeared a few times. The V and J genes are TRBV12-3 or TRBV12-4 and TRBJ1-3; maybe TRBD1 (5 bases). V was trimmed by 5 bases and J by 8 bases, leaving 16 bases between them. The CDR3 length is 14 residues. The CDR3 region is CASSPGTPLDTIYF. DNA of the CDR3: TGTGCCAGCAGTCCCGGGACCCCGCTTGACACCATATATTTT.

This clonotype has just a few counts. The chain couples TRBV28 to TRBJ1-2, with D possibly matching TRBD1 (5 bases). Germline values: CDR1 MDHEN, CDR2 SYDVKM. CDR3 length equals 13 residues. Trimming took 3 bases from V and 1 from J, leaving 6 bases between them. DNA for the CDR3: TGTGCCAGCAGTTTCGGGGGTAACTATGGCTACACCTTC. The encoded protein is CASSFGGNYGYTF.

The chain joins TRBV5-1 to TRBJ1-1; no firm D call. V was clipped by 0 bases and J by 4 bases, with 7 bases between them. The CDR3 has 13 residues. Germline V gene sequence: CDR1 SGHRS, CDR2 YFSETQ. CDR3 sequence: CASSLEVPTEAFF. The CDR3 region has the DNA TGCGCCAGCAGCTTGGAAGTACCCACTGAAGCTTTCTTT.

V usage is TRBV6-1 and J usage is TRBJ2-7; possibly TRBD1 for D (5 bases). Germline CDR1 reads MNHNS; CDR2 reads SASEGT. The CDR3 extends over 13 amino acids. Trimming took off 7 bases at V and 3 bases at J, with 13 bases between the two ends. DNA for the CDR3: TGTGCCAGCAAGGGCAGGGCGCACTACGAGCAGTACTTC. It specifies CASKGRAHYEQYF.

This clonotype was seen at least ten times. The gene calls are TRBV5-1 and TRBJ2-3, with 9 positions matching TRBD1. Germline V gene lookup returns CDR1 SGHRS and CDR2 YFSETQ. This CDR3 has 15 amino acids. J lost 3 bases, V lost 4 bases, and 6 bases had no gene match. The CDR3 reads CASSIGQGRTDTQYF. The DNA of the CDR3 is TGCGCCAGCAGCATCGGACAGGGGAGGACAGATACGCAGTATTTT.

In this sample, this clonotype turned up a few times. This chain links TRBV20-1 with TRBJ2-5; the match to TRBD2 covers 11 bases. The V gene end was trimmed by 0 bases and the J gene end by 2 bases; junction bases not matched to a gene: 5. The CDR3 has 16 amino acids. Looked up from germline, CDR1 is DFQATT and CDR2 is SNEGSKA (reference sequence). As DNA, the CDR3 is TGCAGTGCTAGAGACAGACTAGCGGGGAATCAAGAGACCCAGTACTTC. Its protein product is CSARDRLAGNQETQYF.

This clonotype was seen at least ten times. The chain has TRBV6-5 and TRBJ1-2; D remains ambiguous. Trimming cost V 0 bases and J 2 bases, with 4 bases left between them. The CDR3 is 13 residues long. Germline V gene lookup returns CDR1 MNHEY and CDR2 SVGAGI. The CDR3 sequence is CASSYSRNYGYTF. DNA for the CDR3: TGTGCCAGCAGTTACTCGAGAAACTATGGCTACACCTTC.

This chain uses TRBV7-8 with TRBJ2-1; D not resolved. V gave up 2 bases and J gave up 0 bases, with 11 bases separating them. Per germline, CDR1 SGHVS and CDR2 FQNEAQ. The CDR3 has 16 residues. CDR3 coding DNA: TGTGCCAGCAGCTTAAGACGGATCACCTCCTACAATGAGCAGTTCTTC. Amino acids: CASSLRRITSYNEQFF.

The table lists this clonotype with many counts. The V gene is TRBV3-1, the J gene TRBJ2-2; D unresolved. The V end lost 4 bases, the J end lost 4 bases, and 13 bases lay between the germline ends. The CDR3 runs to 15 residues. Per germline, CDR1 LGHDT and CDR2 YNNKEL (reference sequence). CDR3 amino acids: CASSPQLGGTGELFF. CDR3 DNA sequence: TGTGCCAGCAGCCCCCAGCTGGGCGGCACCGGGGAGCTGTTTTTT.

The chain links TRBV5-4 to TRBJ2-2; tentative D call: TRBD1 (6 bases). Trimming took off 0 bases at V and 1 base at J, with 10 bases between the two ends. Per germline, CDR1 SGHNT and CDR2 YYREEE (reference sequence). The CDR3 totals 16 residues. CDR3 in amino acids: CASSLGGRGNTGELFF. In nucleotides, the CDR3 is TGTGCCAGCAGCTTGGGAGGCAGGGGGAACACCGGGGAGCTGTTTTTT.

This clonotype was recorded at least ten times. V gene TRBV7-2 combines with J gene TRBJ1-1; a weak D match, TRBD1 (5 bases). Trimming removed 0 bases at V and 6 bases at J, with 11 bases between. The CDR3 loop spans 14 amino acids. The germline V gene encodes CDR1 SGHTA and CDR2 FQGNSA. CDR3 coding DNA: TGTGCCAGCAGCTTAGCTGGGACTCAGGCTGAAGCTTTCTTT. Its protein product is CASSLAGTQAEAFF.

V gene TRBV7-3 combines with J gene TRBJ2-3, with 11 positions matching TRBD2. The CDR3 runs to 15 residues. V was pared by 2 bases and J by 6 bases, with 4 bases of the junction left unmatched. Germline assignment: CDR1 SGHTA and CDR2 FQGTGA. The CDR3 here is CASSLLAGGMDTQYF. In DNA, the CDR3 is TGTGCCAGCAGCTTACTAGCGGGGGGCATGGATACGCAGTATTTT. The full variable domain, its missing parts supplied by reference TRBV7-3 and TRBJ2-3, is GAGVSQTPSNKVTEKGKYVELRCDPISGHTALYWYRQSLGQGPEFLIYFQGTGAADDSGLPNDRFFAVRPEGSVSTLKIQRTERGDSAVYLCASSLLAGGMDTQYFGPGTRLTVL.

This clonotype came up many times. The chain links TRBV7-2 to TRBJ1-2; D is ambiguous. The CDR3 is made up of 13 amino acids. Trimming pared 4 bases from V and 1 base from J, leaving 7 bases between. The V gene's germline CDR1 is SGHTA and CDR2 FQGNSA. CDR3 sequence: CASSSLGNYGYTF. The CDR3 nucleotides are TGTGCCAGCAGCTCCCTTGGTAACTATGGCTACACCTTC.

The CDR3 protein is CASSLRTGEVQVADTQYF. CDR3 coding DNA: TGTGCCAGCAGTTTACGGACGGGGGAGGTTCAAGTAGCGGATACGCAGTATTTT. This chain links TRBV27 with TRBJ2-3; a possible D gene is TRBD2 (6 bases). This CDR3 has 18 amino acids. Trimming took 2 bases from V and 6 from J, leaving 24 bases between them. Germline CDR1 is MNHEY and CDR2 is SMNVEV (reference sequence).

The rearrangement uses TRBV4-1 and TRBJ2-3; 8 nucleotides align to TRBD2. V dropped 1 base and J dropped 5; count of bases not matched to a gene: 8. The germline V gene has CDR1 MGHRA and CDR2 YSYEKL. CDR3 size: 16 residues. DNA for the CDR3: TGCGCCAGCAGCCAAGTCGTCGGTAGCGGGGAAGATACGCAGTATTTT. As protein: CASSQVVGSGEDTQYF.

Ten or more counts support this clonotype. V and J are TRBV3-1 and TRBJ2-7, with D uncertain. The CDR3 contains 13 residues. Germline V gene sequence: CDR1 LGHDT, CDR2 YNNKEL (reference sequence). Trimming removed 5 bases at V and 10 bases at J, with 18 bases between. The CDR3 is CASSTYFDGAQYF. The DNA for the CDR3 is TGTGCCAGCAGCACCTACTTCGACGGAGCACAGTACTTC.